This record looks at one T cell receptor (beta chain) sequence and its context. This study enrolled people aged about 18 to 90 from about 24 US geographic areas. Participant-reported clinical history was the basis for cohort assignment. The data belong to a study of blood T cell repertoires in COVID-19. Turning to the study itself: Acute-phase and convalescent COVID-19 samples originated in the United States, Italy and Spain. From T cells, B-cell-depleted T cells, or PBMCs came the material, which was cDNA or gDNA.

V lost 3 bases, J lost 0 bases, and 21 bases lay in between. The germline V gene encodes CDR1 SGHDT and CDR2 YYEEEE. This CDR3 is built from 19 residues. Profiling relied on immunoSEQ multiplex PCR, and the TCRdb table lists in-frame clones only, not all of them. The repertoire consists of fewer than 250,000 clones, with around 84% occurring once and the leading ten covering roughly 3.2%. The sequenced material came from PBMCs or T cells enriched from blood (not recorded which). This TCR came from a woman aged 25 to 45 who had recovered from COVID-19. The genes are TRBV5-6 and TRBJ1-4; TRBD1 might be the D (6 bases). Written as DNA, the CDR3 is TGTGCCAGCAGCTCCTGGATTACAGGGCTCGGGGCAACTAATGAAAAACTGTTTTTT. It is translated as CASSSWITGLGATNEKLFF.